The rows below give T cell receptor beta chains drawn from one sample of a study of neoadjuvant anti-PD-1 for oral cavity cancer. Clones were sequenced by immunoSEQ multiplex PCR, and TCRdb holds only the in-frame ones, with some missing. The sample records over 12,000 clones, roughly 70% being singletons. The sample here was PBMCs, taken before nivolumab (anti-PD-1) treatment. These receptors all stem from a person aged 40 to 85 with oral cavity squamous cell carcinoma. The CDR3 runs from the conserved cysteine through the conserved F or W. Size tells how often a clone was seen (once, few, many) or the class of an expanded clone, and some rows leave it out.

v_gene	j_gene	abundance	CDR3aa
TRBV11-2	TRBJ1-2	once	CASSSRGVGGSDGYTF
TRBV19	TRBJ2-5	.	CASSIGQEETQYF
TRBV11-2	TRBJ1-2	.	CASSLEPRQGHRQTYTF
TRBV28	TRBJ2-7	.	CASSPGLREGRLLEQYF
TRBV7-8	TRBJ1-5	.	CASSLAGQGIVFWSNQPQHF
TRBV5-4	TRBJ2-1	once	CASSFSNRQNEQFF
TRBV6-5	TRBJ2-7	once	CASSPRVSYEQYF
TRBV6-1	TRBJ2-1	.	CASSEMGAVVEQFF
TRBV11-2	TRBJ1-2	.	CASSLVRRSRGVRGYTF
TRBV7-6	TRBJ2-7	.	CASSLSRIPGGSYEQYF
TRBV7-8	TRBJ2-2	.	CASSLIVFANTGELFF
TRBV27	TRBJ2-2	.	CASSSSGSNTGELFF
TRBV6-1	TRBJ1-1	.	CATQGQGTEAFF
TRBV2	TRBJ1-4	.	CASIRSPQKLFF
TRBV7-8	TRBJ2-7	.	CASSLGPNYLYEQYF
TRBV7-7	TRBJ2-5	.	CASRGLGKETQYF
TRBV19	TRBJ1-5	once	CASSISQGGYSNQPQHF
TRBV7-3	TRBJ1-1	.	CASSPTGNTEAFF
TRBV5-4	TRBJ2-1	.	CASSRKDRADEQFF
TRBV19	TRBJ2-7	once	CASKRGHKVYEQYF
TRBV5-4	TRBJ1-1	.	CASSSGQGVTEAFF
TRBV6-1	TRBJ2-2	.	CASSELGLNTGELFF
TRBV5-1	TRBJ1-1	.	CASSLAAGMNTEAFF
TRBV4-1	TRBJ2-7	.	CASSQDTALGGREQYF
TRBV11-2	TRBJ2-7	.	CASSHPSQGAYEQYF
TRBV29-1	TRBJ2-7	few	CSVEECFGQGRFEQYF
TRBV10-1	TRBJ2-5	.	CASSAGTDETQYF
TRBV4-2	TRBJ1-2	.	CASSPLFKGRREAYGYTF
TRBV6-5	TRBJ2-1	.	CASTQEGGVDEQFF
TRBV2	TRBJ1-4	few	CASSETWGEKLFF
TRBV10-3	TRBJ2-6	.	CAISEIQGRYSGANVLTF
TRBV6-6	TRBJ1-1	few	CASSYDPLRTSAEAFF
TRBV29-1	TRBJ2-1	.	CSVLGLADYNEQFF
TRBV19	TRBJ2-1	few	CASSTPGRSYNEQFF
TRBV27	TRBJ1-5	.	CASSFLGASRQPQHF
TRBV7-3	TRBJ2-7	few	CASSLWGSYEQYF
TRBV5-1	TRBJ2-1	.	CASSLVPGGNEQFF
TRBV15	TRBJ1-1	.	CAIQRGGSNTEAFF
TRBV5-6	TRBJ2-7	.	CASSLGYEQYF
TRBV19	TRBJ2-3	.	CASSPTSLATATDTQYF
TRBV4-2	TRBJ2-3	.	CASRGVREGTDTQYF
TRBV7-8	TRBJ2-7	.	CASSLRAGQGNDEQYF
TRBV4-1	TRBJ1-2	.	CASWGLAPDNYGYTF
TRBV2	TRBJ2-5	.	CASSYDRVRSETQYF
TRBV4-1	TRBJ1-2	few	CASSQGRSQDRLGYGYTF